This T cell receptor (beta chain) came from a study of tissue T cells after allogeneic stem cell transplantation. Study overall: Gastrointestinal graft-versus-host disease was present in all patients, each treated with several therapy lines. Study results and limitations: Tissue-detected TCR repertoire was only partly captured by blood and spleen T cells. Anatomically similar tissues had similar TCR repertoires within each patient.

This CDR3 contains 16 residues. Germline lookup yields CDR1 MGHRA and CDR2 YSYEKL. V shed 4 bases, J shed 3 bases, and the junction held 6 bases outside the gene matches. This clone showed up just once. Its antigen remains unknown. Assay used: immunoSEQ multiplex PCR; TCRdb lists only in-frame clones, some missing. The table has about 40,000 clones, approximately 92% seen once; the top ten hold 3% to 4%. This specimen was blood, taken before transplantation. The chain is built from TRBV4-1 and TRBJ2-1; 10 positions match TRBD2. This receptor was taken from a woman aged 35 to 75 who later had graft-versus-host disease after an allogeneic stem cell transplant. The CDR3 nucleotides are TGCGCCAGCAGCCCGACCATAGCGGGAGGCTACAATGAGCAGTTCTTC. Protein: CASSPTIAGGYNEQFF.